The 12 T cell receptor beta chains reported below all come from one sample, sequenced in a study of OX40 agonist ivuxolimab in advanced cancers. Sequencing was performed with immunoSEQ multiplex PCR; in TCRdb, only in-frame clones are kept and a portion is missing. The repertoire has 20,000 to 25,000 clones, roughly 84% of them found once; the top ten carry 15% to 20%. The sample here was CD4+ or CD8+ T cells sorted from blood, taken in a trial of the OX40 agonist ivuxolimab. The receptors were gathered from an adult with an advanced solid tumor such as melanoma, head and neck, liver or kidney cancer.

The chain couples TRBV13 to TRBJ2-1, with D possibly TRBD2 on 6 matching bases. Germline CDR1 PRHDT, CDR2 FYEKMQ (reference sequence). The CDR3 runs 15 residues. V lost 8 bases, J lost 3 bases, and 17 bases lay in between. CDR3 bases: TGTGCCAGCCGTAGCGTCGGGAGTCACTACAATGAGCAGTTCTTC. Translating it yields CASRSVGSHYNEQFF.

This chain uses TRBV6-9 with TRBJ2-2; 10 nucleotides line up with TRBD1. Per germline, CDR1 MNHGY and CDR2 SVAAGI. The V gene end was trimmed by 4 bases and the J gene end by 4 bases; junction bases not matched to a gene: 3. The CDR3 runs to 15 residues. CDR3 in amino acids: CASSLGQGSTGELFF. CDR3 coding DNA: TGTGCCAGCAGTTTGGGACAGGGGAGCACCGGGGAGCTGTTTTTT.

This clone is a singleton in its sample. This chain connects TRBV11-2 to TRBJ1-2; D may be TRBD1 (5 bases). Germline loops: CDR1 SGHAT, CDR2 FQNNGV. This CDR3 contains 12 residues. Trimming stripped 5 bases from V and 8 bases from J, with 12 bases between. The CDR3 sequence: CASSPQGNGYTF. Written as DNA, the CDR3 is TGTGCCAGCAGCCCGCAGGGTAACGGCTACACCTTC.

The chain links TRBV5-1 to TRBJ1-1; 7 bases agree with TRBD1. CDR3 length equals 14 residues. The germline V gene encodes CDR1 SGHRS and CDR2 YFSETQ. Trimming removed 2 bases from V and 4 bases from J; junction bases left unmatched: 5. The CDR3 region is CASSLQQGSTEAFF. The CDR3 DNA follows: TGCGCCAGCAGCTTACAACAGGGGTCCACTGAAGCTTTCTTT.

This clone was recorded only once. This sequence joins TRBV20-1 and TRBJ1-1; a weak D match, TRBD1 (5 bases). The CDR3 consists of 11 residues. CDR1 DFQATT and CDR2 SNEGSKA come from the germline V gene (reference sequence). The V end was cut by 4 bases, the J end by 5 bases, with 8 bases between. CDR3 in amino acids: CSATGGTEAFF. In DNA form, the CDR3 reads TGCAGTGCTACGGGGGGAACTGAAGCTTTCTTT.

The chain combines TRBV28 with TRBJ1-1, with D perhaps TRBD1 (5 bases). The CDR3 has 16 residues. The V gene's germline CDR1 is MDHEN and CDR2 SYDVKM. The V end was cut by 3 bases, the J end by 14 bases, with 28 bases between. In DNA, the CDR3 is TGTGCCAGCAGTTTCGGTGGTATCGTTGACAGACTGAAGTGGTTCTTT. Protein: CASSFGGIVDRLKWFF.

The chain recombines TRBV7-6 with TRBJ2-1; TRBD2 matches at 11 bases. Germline V CDR1 and CDR2: SGHVS, FNYEAQ. V gave up 5 bases and J gave up 0 bases; unmatched junction bases: 15. This CDR3 has 20 residues. CDR3 region: CASSGRRSSGGHNSYNEQFF. CDR3 in DNA: TGTGCCAGCAGCGGGCGGCGGTCTAGCGGGGGGCACAACTCCTACAATGAGCAGTTCTTC.

The chain recombines TRBV7-3 with TRBJ2-3; 8 nucleotides align to TRBD2. The CDR3 sequence is 16 residues long. V lost 5 bases, J lost 2 bases, and 9 bases stayed unmatched. The germline CDR1 and CDR2 sequences are SGHTA and FQGTGA. CDR3 bases: TGTGCCAGCAGCCCCCCAGGCGGGGGGACCACAGATACGCAGTATTTT. It specifies CASSPPGGGTTDTQYF. Complete variable domain (other parts from reference TRBV7-3 and TRBJ2-3): GAGVSQTPSNKVTEKGKYVELRCDPISGHTALYWYRQSLGQGPEFLIYFQGTGAADDSGLPNDRFFAVRPEGSVSTLKIQRTERGDSAVYLCASSPPGGGTTDTQYFGPGTRLTVL.

V and J are TRBV27 and TRBJ2-3; D might be TRBD2 (6 bases). V was trimmed by 5 bases and J by 10 bases, leaving 19 bases between them. In germline, CDR1 is MNHEY, CDR2 SMNVEV (reference sequence). This CDR3 region has 14 residues. In nucleotides, the CDR3 is TGTGCCAGCAGTCCAACCAATGGGGGGATCCCGCAGTATTTT. Protein sequence: CASSPTNGGIPQYF.

In DNA, the CDR3 is TGTGCCAGCAGCATCGGATTAGCGGGACGCGAGCAGTACTTC. Translating gives CASSIGLAGREQYF. The chain uses TRBV11-3 and TRBJ2-7, with 8 bases lining up with TRBD2. After removal of 5 bases from V and 6 bases from J, the junction contained 9 bases not matched to a gene. From germline, CDR1 is SGHNT and CDR2 YENEEA. The CDR3 sequence is 14 residues long. Complete variable domain (other parts from reference TRBV11-3 and TRBJ2-7): EAGVVQSPRYKIIEKKQPVAFWCNPISGHNTLYWYLQNLGQGPELLIRYENEEAVDDSQLPKDRFSAERLKGVDSTLKIQPAELGDSAVYLCASSIGLAGREQYFGPGTRLTVT.

For the CDR3, the DNA is TGTGCCAGCCTTGGTAGCTCTGGGGCCAACGTCCTGACTTTC. This encodes CASLGSSGANVLTF. This chain links TRBV5-4 with TRBJ2-6; no firm D call. This CDR3 region has 14 residues. Per the germline V gene, CDR1 is SGHNT and CDR2 is YYREEE (reference sequence). V lost 7 bases and J lost 0, with 8 bases in between.

J is TRBJ2-7 and V is TRBV23-1; TRBD1 agrees at 7 bases. TRBV23-1 is an ORF, and what it does is uncertain. The CDR3 is 15 amino acids. V shed 4 bases, J shed 2 bases, and the junction held 8 bases outside the gene matches. DNA of the CDR3: TGCGCCAGCAGTCCAACGACAGGGCTCGCCTACGAGCAGTACTTC. Translating gives CASSPTTGLAYEQYF.